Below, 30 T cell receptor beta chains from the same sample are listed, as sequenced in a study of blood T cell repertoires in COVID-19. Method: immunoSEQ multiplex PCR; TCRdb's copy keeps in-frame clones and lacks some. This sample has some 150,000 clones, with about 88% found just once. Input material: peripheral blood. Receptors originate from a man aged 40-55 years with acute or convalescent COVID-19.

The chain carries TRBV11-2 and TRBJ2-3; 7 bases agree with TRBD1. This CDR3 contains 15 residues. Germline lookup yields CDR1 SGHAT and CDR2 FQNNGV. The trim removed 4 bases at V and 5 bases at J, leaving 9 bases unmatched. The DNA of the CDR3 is TGTGCCAGCAGCTCAGAGGGGGCAGCGCTAGATACGCAGTATTTT. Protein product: CASSSEGAALDTQYF. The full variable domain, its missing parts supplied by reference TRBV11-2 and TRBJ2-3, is EAGVAQSPRYKIIEKRQSVAFWCNPISGHATLYWYQQILGQGPKLLIQFQNNGVVDDSQLPKDRFSAERLKGVDSTLKIQPAKLEDSAVYLCASSSEGAALDTQYFGPGTRLTVL.

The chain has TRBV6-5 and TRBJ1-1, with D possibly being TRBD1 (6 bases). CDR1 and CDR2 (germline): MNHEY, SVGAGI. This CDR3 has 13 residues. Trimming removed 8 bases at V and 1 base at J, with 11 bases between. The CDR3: CASGGQQNTEAFF. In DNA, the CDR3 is TGTGCCAGCGGGGGACAACAGAACACTGAAGCTTTCTTT.

This CDR3 is CASSSDRGDYEQYF. Here the CDR3 DNA reads TGTGCCAGCAGTAGTGACAGGGGGGACTACGAGCAGTACTTC. The rearrangement uses TRBV6-2 or TRBV6-3 and TRBJ2-7, with 9 positions matching TRBD1. V was clipped by 5 bases and J by 3 bases; unmatched bases: 5. Germline CDR1 reads MNHEY; CDR2 reads SVGEGT. CDR3 length equals 14 residues.

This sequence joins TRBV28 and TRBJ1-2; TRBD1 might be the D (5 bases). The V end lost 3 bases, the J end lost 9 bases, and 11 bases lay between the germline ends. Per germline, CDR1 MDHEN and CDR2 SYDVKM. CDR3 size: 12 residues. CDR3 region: CASSLGGGRYTF. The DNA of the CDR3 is TGTGCCAGCAGTTTGGGCGGGGGTCGCTACACCTTC.

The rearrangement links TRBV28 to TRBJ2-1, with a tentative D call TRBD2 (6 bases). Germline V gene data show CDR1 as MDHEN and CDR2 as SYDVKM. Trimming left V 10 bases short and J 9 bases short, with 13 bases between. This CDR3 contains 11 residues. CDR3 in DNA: TGTGCCACGCTATGGGGAGGTGAGCAGTTCTTC. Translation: CATLWGGEQFF. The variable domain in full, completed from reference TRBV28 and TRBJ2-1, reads DVKVTQSSRYLVKRTGEKVFLECVQDMDHENMFWYRQDPGLGLRLIYFSYDVKMKEKGDIPEGYSVSREKKERFSLILESASTNQTSMYLCATLWGGEQFFGPGTRLTVL.

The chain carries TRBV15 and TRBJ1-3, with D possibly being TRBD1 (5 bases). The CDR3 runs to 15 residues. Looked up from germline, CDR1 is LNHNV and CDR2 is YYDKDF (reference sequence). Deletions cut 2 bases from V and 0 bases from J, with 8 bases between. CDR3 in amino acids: CATSRKGFSGNTIYF. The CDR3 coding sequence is TGTGCCACCAGCAGAAAGGGGTTCTCTGGAAACACCATATATTTT. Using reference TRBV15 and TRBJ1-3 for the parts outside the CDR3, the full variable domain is DAMVIQNPRYQVTQFGKPVTLSCSQTLNHNVMYWYQQKSSQAPKLLFHYYDKDFNNEADTPDNFQSRRPNTSFCFLDIRSPGLGDTAMYLCATSRKGFSGNTIYFGEGSWLTVV.

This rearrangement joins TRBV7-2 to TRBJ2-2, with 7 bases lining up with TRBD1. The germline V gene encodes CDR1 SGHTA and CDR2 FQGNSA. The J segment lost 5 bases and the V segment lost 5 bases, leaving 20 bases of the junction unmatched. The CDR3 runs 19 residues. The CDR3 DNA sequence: TGTGCCAGCAGCGCCTACAGGGGATCGAGCCTTGGGGAAACCGGGGAGCTGTTTTTT. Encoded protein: CASSAYRGSSLGETGELFF.

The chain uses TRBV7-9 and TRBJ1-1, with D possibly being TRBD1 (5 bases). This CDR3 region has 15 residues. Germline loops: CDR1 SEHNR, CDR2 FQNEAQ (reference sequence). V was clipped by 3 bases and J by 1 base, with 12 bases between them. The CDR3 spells CASSFQGGKNTEAFF. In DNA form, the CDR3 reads TGTGCCAGCAGCTTTCAGGGAGGGAAGAACACTGAAGCTTTCTTT.

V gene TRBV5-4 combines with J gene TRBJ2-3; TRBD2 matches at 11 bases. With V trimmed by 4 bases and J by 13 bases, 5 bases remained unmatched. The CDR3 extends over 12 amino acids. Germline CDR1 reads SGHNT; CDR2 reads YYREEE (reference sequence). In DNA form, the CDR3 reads TGTGCCAGCAGCCTTAGCGGGGGGGCCAAGTATTTT. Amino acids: CASSLSGGAKYF.

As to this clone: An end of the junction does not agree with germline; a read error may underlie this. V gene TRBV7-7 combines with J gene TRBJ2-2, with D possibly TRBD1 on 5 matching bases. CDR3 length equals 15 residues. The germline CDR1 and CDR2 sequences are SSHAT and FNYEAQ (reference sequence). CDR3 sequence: CASSLGQRNTGELFF. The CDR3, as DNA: TGTGCTAGCAGCTTGGGGCAACGGAACACCGGGGAGCTGTTTTTT.

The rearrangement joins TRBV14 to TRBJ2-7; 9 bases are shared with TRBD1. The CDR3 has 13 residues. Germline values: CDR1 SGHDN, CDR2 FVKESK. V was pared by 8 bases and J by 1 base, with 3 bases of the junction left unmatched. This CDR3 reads CASAGQGSYEQYF. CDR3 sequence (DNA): TGTGCCAGCGCGGGACAGGGATCCTACGAGCAGTACTTC.

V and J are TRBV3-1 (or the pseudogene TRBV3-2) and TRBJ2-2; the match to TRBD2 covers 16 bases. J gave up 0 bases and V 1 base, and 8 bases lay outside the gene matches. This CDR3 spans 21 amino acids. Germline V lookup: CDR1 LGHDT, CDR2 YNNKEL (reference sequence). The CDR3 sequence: CASSQAPPGTSGGANTGELFF. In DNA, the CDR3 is TGTGCCAGCAGCCAAGCCCCCCCCGGGACTAGCGGGGGGGCGAACACCGGGGAGCTGTTTTTT.

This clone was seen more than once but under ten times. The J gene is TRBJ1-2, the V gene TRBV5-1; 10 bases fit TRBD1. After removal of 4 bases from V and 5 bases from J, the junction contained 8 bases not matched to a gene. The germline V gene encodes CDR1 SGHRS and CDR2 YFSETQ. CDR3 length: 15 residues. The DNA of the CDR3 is TGCGCCAGCAGCGCTGGGGACAGGGGTTCTTATGGCTACACCTTC. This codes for CASSAGDRGSYGYTF. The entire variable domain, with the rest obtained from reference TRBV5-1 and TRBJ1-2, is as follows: KAGVTQTPRYLIKTRGQQVTLSCSPISGHRSVSWYQQTPGQGLQFLFEYFSETQRNKGNFPGRFSGRQFSNSRSEMNVSTLELGDSALYLCASSAGDRGSYGYTFGSGTRLTVV.

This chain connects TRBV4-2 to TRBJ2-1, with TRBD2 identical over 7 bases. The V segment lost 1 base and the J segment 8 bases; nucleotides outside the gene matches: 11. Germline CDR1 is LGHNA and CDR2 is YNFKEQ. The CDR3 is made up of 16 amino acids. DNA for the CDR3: TGTGCCAGCAGCCAAGTAAGGAGTCTGGGGGGGGATGAGCAGTTCTTC. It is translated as CASSQVRSLGGDEQFF.

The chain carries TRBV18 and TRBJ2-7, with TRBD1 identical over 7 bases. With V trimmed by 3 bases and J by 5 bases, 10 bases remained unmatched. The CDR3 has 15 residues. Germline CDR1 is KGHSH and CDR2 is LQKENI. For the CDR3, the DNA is TGTGCCAGCTCACCTGTACGACAGGGAAGGGACGAGCAGTACTTC. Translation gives CASSPVRQGRDEQYF. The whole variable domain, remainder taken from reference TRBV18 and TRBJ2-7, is NAGVMQNPRHLVRRRGQEARLRCSPMKGHSHVYWYRQLPEEGLKFMVYLQKENIIDESGMPKERFSAEFPKEGPSILRIQQVVRGDSAAYFCASSPVRQGRDEQYFGPGTRLTVT.

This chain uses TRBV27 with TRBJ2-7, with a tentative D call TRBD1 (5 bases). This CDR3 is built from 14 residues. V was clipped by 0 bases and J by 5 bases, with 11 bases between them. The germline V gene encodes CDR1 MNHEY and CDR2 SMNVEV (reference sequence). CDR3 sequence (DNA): TGTGCCAGCAGTTTATCCGGGCAGGGCGACGAGCAGTACTTC. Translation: CASSLSGQGDEQYF.

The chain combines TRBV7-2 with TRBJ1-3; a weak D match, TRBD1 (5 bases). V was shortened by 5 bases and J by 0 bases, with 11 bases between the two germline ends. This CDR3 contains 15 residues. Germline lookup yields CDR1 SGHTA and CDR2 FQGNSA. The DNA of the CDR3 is TGTGCCAGCAGCCCCAGACAGAGCTCTGGAAACACCATATATTTT. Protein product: CASSPRQSSGNTIYF.

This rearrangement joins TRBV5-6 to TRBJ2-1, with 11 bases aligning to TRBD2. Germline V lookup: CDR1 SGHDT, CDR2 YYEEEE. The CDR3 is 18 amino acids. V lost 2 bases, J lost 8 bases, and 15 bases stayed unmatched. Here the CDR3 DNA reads TGTGCCAGCAGCTTCCGACTAGCGGGGACCAAAACGCTCCATGAGCAGTTCTTC. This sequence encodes CASSFRLAGTKTLHEQFF. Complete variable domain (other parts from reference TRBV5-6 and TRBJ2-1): DAGVTQSPTHLIKTRGQQVTLRCSPKSGHDTVSWYQQALGQGPQFIFQYYEEEERQRGNFPDRFSGHQFPNYSSELNVNALLLGDSALYLCASSFRLAGTKTLHEQFFGPGTRLTVL.

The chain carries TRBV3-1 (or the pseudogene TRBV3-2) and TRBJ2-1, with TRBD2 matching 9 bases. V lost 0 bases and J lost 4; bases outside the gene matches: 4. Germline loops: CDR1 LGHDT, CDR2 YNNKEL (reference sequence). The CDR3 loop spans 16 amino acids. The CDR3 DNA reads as TGTGCCAGCAGCCAAGAGAGAACTAGCGGGTACAATGAGCAGTTCTTC. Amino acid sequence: CASSQERTSGYNEQFF.

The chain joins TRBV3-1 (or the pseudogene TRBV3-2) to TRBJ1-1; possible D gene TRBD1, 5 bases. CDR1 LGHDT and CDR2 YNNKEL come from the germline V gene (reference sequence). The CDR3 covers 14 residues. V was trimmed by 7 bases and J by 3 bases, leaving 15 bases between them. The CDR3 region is CASTLFGGDTEAFF. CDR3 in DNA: TGTGCCAGCACGCTCTTTGGAGGGGACACTGAAGCTTTCTTT.

CDR3: CSVTKTTEAFF. CDR3 coding DNA: TGCAGCGTTACCAAGACAACCGAAGCTTTCTTT. The chain is built from TRBV29-1 and TRBJ1-1; no clear D. CDR1 and CDR2 from the germline V gene are SQVTM and ANQGSEA. With 5 bases removed from V and 8 bases from J, the gap between germline ends came to 12 bases. CDR3 size: 11 residues.

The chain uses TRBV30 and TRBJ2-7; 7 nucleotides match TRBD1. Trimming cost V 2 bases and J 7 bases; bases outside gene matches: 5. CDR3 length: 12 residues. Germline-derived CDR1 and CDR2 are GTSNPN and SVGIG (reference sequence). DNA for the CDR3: TGTGCCTGGAGTAACAGGGGCGGGGAGCAGTACTTC. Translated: CAWSNRGGEQYF. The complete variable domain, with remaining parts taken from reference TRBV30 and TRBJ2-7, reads SQTIHQWPATLVQPVGSPLSLECTVEGTSNPNLYWYRQAAGRGLQLLFYSVGIGQISSEVPQNLSASRPQDRQFILSSKKLLLSDSGFYLCAWSNRGGEQYFGPGTRLTVT.

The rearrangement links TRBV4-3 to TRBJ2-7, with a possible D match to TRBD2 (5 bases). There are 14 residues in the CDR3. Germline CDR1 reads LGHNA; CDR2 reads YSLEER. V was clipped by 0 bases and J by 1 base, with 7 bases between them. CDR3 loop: CASSQDRGSYEQYF. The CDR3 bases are TGCGCCAGCAGCCAAGATCGGGGATCCTACGAGCAGTACTTC.

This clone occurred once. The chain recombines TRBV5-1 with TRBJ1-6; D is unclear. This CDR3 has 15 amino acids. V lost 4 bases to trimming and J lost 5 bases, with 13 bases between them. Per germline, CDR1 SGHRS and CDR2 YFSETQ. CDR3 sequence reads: CASSRGLPHNSPLHF. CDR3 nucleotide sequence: TGCGCCAGCAGCCGCGGACTGCCCCATAATTCACCCCTCCACTTT.

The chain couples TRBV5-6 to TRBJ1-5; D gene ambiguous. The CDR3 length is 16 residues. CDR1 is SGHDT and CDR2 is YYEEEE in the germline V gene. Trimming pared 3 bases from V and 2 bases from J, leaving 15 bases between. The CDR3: CASSYFLLGGNQPQHF. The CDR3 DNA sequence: TGTGCCAGCAGCTATTTTTTGCTCGGGGGCAATCAGCCCCAGCATTTT.

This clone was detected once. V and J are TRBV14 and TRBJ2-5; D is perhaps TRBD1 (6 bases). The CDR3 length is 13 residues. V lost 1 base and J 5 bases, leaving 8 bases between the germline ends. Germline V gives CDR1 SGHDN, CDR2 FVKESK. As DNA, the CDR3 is TGTGCCAGCAGCCAAGCAGGGGTGGAGACCCAGTACTTC. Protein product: CASSQAGVETQYF.

CDR3 in DNA: TGTGCCAGTAGTCAGGGGACAGGGTGGACAAGTTCACCCCTCCACTTT. It encodes CASSQGTGWTSSPLHF. J is TRBJ1-6 and V is TRBV19, with TRBD1 matching 9 bases. Germline-derived CDR1 and CDR2 are LNHDA and SQIVND (reference sequence). This CDR3 contains 16 residues. Trimming took 5 bases from V and 9 from J; bases not matched to a gene: 11.

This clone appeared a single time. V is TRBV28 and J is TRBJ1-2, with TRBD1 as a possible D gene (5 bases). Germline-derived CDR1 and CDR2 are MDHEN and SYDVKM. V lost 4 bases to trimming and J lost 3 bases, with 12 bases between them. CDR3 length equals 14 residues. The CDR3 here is CASSSGGGDYGYTF. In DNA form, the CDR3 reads TGTGCCAGCAGTTCCGGTGGAGGGGACTATGGCTACACCTTC.

Written as DNA, the CDR3 is TGTGCCAGCTCACCATATGGGGCAGGGGAAGCTTTCTTT. Amino acids: CASSPYGAGEAFF. The J gene is TRBJ1-1, the V gene TRBV18, with a possible D match to TRBD1 (5 bases). Germline V gene sequence: CDR1 KGHSH, CDR2 LQKENI. The CDR3 consists of 13 residues. Trimming removed 2 bases at V and 8 bases at J, with 12 bases between.

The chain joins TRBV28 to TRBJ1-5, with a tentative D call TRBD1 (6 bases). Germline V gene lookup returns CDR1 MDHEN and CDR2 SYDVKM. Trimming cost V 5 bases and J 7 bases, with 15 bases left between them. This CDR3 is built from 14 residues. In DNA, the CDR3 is TGTGCCAGCAGTCCAGACAGGCCGGGGCAGCCCCAGCATTTT. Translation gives CASSPDRPGQPQHF.